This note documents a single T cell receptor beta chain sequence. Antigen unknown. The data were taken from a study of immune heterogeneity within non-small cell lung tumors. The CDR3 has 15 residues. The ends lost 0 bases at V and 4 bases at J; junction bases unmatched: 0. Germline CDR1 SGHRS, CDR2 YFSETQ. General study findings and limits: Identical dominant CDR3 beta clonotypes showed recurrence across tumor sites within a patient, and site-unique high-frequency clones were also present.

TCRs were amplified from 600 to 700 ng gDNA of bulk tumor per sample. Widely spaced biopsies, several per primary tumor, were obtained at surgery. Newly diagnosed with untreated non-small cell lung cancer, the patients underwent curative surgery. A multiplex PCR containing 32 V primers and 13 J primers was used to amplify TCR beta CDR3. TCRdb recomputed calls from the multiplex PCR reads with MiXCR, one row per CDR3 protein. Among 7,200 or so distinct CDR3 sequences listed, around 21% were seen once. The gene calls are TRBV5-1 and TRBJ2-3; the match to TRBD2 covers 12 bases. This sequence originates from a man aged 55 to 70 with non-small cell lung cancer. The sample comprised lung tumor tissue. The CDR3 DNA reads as TGCGCCAGCAGCTTGGGACTAGCGGGAGCAGATACGCAGTATTTT. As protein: CASSLGLAGADTQYF.